Below are 19 T cell receptor beta chains sequenced from a single sample in a study of blood T cell repertoires in COVID-19. The assay was immunoSEQ multiplex PCR, and TCRdb's table has in-frame clones only and misses some. The sample carries under 500,000 clones, roughly 87% recorded once. Source material: PBMCs or T cells enriched from blood (not recorded which). These TCRs come from a woman aged 18 to 35 with acute COVID-19.

The chain recombines TRBV9 with TRBJ2-7; 12 bases line up with TRBD2. In germline, CDR1 is SGDLS, CDR2 YYNGEE. Trimming removed 3 bases from V and 4 bases from J; junction bases left unmatched: 5. The CDR3 is made up of 15 amino acids. DNA of the CDR3: TGTGCCAGCAGCGGAACCGGGACTAGCGGGTACGAGCAGTACTTC. This codes for CASSGTGTSGYEQYF.

This chain uses TRBV28 with TRBJ2-6; a weak D match, TRBD1 (6 bases). CDR1 is MDHEN, CDR2 SYDVKM, per germline. The germline V and J ends were trimmed by 10 bases and 0 bases, with 10 bases remaining between them. This CDR3 is 14 amino acids long. CDR3 DNA sequence: TGTGCCACTACAGGGAACTCTGGGGCCAACGTCCTGACTTTC. Residues: CATTGNSGANVLTF. The whole variable domain, filled in from reference TRBV28 and TRBJ2-6, reads DVKVTQSSRYLVKRTGEKVFLECVQDMDHENMFWYRQDPGLGLRLIYFSYDVKMKEKGDIPEGYSVSREKKERFSLILESASTNQTSMYLCATTGNSGANVLTFGAGSRLTVL.

The chain couples TRBV13 to TRBJ2-1; 8 nucleotides match TRBD2. CDR3 length: 14 amino acids. Germline CDR1 reads PRHDT; CDR2 reads FYEKMQ (reference sequence). Losses at the gene ends were 0 bases for V and 6 bases for J; bases not matched to a gene: 1. CDR3 loop: CASSLGGTSNEQFF. In nucleotides, the CDR3 is TGTGCCAGCAGCTTAGGTGGGACTAGCAATGAGCAGTTCTTC.

This chain links TRBV7-8 with TRBJ2-7, with TRBD2 as a possible D gene (6 bases). CDR3 size: 15 residues. The V and J ends lost 5 bases and 2 bases respectively, with 16 bases between them. Germline CDR1 and CDR2: SGHVS and FQNEAQ. Here the CDR3 reads CASSPGTREAYEQYF. In nucleotides, the CDR3 is TGTGCCAGCAGCCCTGGAACGAGGGAGGCCTACGAGCAGTACTTC.

The chain employs TRBV13 and TRBJ1-6, with D perhaps TRBD1 (6 bases). The CDR3 is made up of 15 amino acids. From germline, CDR1 is PRHDT and CDR2 FYEKMQ (reference sequence). Trimming took off 6 bases at V and 7 bases at J, with 16 bases between the two ends. The CDR3, as DNA: TGTGCCAGCAGACTCACAGGGCGGCCGAATTCACCCCTCCACTTT. Amino acid sequence: CASRLTGRPNSPLHF.

This chain connects TRBV3-1 (or the pseudogene TRBV3-2) to TRBJ2-7; 10 bases are shared with TRBD2. The CDR3 spans 15 residues. The germline V gene has CDR1 LGHDT and CDR2 YNNKEL (reference sequence). J was trimmed by 3 bases and V by 3 bases; bases with no gene match: 5. CDR3 protein: CASSQIAGGVYEQYF. CDR3 in DNA: TGTGCCAGCAGCCAGATAGCGGGAGGAGTCTACGAGCAGTACTTC.

Comments on this clone: Within the sample, other DNA sequences also encode this same CDR3. V usage is TRBV4-3 and J usage is TRBJ1-5, with D unresolved. CDR1 LGHNA and CDR2 YSLEER come from the germline V gene. Trimming took off 0 bases at V and 4 bases at J, with 7 bases between the two ends. There are 14 residues in the CDR3. The CDR3 sequence: CASSQDRGNQPQHF. In nucleotides, the CDR3 is TGCGCCAGCAGCCAAGATCGGGGTAATCAGCCCCAGCATTTT.

The CDR3 sequence: CASSGGGEETQYF. The CDR3 region has the DNA TGTGCCAGCTCTGGCGGGGGGGAAGAGACCCAGTACTTC. The chain recombines TRBV6-5 with TRBJ2-5; 9 bases agree with TRBD2. The CDR3 covers 13 residues. CDR1 MNHEY and CDR2 SVGAGI come from the germline V gene. Trimming cost V 8 bases and J 3 bases; bases outside gene matches: 4.

The rearrangement links TRBV28 to TRBJ2-3, with D possibly TRBD2 on 5 matching bases. The CDR3 sequence is 15 residues long. V lost 2 bases, J lost 0 bases, and 9 bases lay in between. From germline, CDR1 is MDHEN and CDR2 SYDVKM. CDR3 bases: TGTGCCAGCAGTTTAGGAGGATCTAGCACAGATACGCAGTATTTT. Its translation is CASSLGGSSTDTQYF.

V gene TRBV11-2 combines with J gene TRBJ1-6; D possibly corresponds to TRBD1 (5 bases). From germline, CDR1 is SGHAT and CDR2 FQNNGV. Trimming pared 2 bases from V and 10 bases from J, leaving 15 bases between. This CDR3 contains 15 residues. CDR3 in amino acids: CASSLLVAGHSPLHF. The CDR3 DNA reads as TGTGCCAGCAGCTTACTGGTAGCAGGGCACTCACCCCTCCACTTT.

J is TRBJ2-3 and V is TRBV10-1; 9 positions agree with TRBD2. Germline CDR1 is WNHNN and CDR2 is SYGVQD (reference sequence). V gave up 2 bases and J gave up 2 bases; unmatched junction bases: 5. The CDR3 consists of 16 residues. The CDR3 spells CASSERVAGVTDTQYF. In nucleotides, the CDR3 is TGCGCCAGCAGTGAGAGGGTAGCGGGGGTCACAGATACGCAGTATTTT.

V and J are TRBV5-5 and TRBJ2-2; TRBD2 aligns across 8 bases. V lost 2 bases, J lost 3 bases, and 3 bases stayed unmatched. Germline lookup yields CDR1 SGHKS and CDR2 YYEKEE (reference sequence). The CDR3 consists of 15 residues. The CDR3 DNA reads TGTGCCAGCAGCTTCAAGACTAGCGACACCGGGGAGCTGTTTTTT. This translates into CASSFKTSDTGELFF.

The chain links TRBV10-3 to TRBJ1-1; the D gene is possibly TRBD1 (6 bases). Germline-derived CDR1 and CDR2 are ENHRY and SYGVKD. Trimming stripped 10 bases from V and 4 bases from J, with 16 bases between. CDR3 length equals 13 residues. The CDR3 region is CATRQAGGTEAFF. The CDR3 nucleotides are TGTGCCACAAGACAGGCCGGAGGCACTGAAGCTTTCTTT.

This chain joins TRBV5-1 and TRBJ1-1; no reliable D call. The CDR3 extends over 15 amino acids. Germline V gene sequence: CDR1 SGHRS, CDR2 YFSETQ. Trimming shortened V by 4 bases and J by 2 bases, and 15 bases separated the two germline ends. DNA for the CDR3: TGCGCCAGCAGCCTGCCGACACCACCTAACACTGAAGCTTTCTTT. Amino acids: CASSLPTPPNTEAFF. The full variable domain, its missing parts supplied by reference TRBV5-1 and TRBJ1-1, is KAGVTQTPRYLIKTRGQQVTLSCSPISGHRSVSWYQQTPGQGLQFLFEYFSETQRNKGNFPGRFSGRQFSNSRSEMNVSTLELGDSALYLCASSLPTPPNTEAFFGQGTRLTVV.

This rearrangement joins TRBV4-3 to TRBJ2-6; D uncertain. Germline V CDR1 and CDR2: LGHNA, YSLEER. The CDR3 spans 15 residues. Trimming stripped 1 base from V and 1 base from J, with 5 bases between. This CDR3 reads CASSQVRSGANVLTF. The CDR3 DNA reads TGCGCCAGCAGCCAAGTGAGATCTGGGGCCAACGTCCTGACTTTC.

The CDR3, as DNA: TGTGCCAGCAGGCCCGCTGGGGGGTTCGCAGATACGCAGTATTTT. Protein product: CASRPAGGFADTQYF. The gene calls are TRBV7-8 and TRBJ2-3; possibly TRBD2 for D (6 bases). The CDR3 loop spans 15 amino acids. The germline gives CDR1 SGHVS, CDR2 FQNEAQ. The V and J ends lost 6 bases and 4 bases respectively, with 17 bases between them. The whole variable domain, filled in from reference TRBV7-8 and TRBJ2-3, reads GAGVSQSPRYKVAKRGQDVALRCDPISGHVSLFWYQQALGQGPEFLTYFQNEAQLDKSGLPSDRFFAERPEGSVSTLKIQRTQQEDSAVYLCASRPAGGFADTQYFGPGTRLTVL.

The chain uses TRBV7-9 and TRBJ2-2; the match to TRBD1 covers 10 bases. The germline V gene encodes CDR1 SEHNR and CDR2 FQNEAQ (reference sequence). The CDR3 totals 17 residues. The trim removed 1 base at V and 3 bases at J, leaving 5 bases unmatched. The DNA for the CDR3 is TGTGCCAGCAGCTTAGTTTTTGACAGGGGGCACACCGGGGAGCTGTTTTTT. Protein product: CASSLVFDRGHTGELFF.

This clone has more than one count but fewer than ten. Other DNA sequences in the sample encode the same CDR3. The rearrangement links TRBV28 to TRBJ2-2; 14 nucleotides match TRBD2. Trimming removed 2 bases from V and 8 bases from J; junction bases left unmatched: 4. This CDR3 contains 16 residues. Per the germline V gene, CDR1 is MDHEN and CDR2 is SYDVKM. Here the CDR3 DNA reads TGTGCCAGCAGTTTAGGGACTAGCGGGAGCCAGGGGGAGCTGTTTTTT. Its translation is CASSLGTSGSQGELFF.

The J gene is TRBJ2-5, the V gene TRBV28; D might be TRBD2 (6 bases). CDR3 length equals 13 residues. In germline, CDR1 is MDHEN, CDR2 SYDVKM. V gave up 5 bases and J gave up 4 bases, with 11 bases separating them. The CDR3 loop reads CASSLGLSETQYF. CDR3 bases: TGTGCCAGCAGTCTGGGACTTTCAGAGACCCAGTACTTC. The entire variable domain, with the rest obtained from reference TRBV28 and TRBJ2-5, is as follows: DVKVTQSSRYLVKRTGEKVFLECVQDMDHENMFWYRQDPGLGLRLIYFSYDVKMKEKGDIPEGYSVSREKKERFSLILESASTNQTSMYLCASSLGLSETQYFGPGTRLLVL.